This T cell receptor beta chain was captured by sequencing in a study of blood T cell repertoires in COVID-19. Assignment of participants to cohorts was predicated upon participant-reported clinical history. Trimming took off 1 base at V and 9 bases at J, with 11 bases between the two ends. This CDR3 has 13 residues. CDR1 and CDR2 (germline): SGHRS, YFSETQ. Sequencing used immunoSEQ multiplex PCR; TCRdb keeps in-frame clones, though not all of them. The repertoire holds roughly 380,000 clones, with 88% as singletons. This receptor was taken from a woman aged 30 to 39 who had been exposed to COVID-19. The sample consisted of PBMCs or T cells enriched from blood (not recorded which). This chain uses TRBV5-1 with TRBJ2-1; tentatively, D is TRBD1 (5 bases). The CDR3 sequence is CASSLWVQGEQFF. The CDR3 coding sequence is TGCGCCAGCAGCTTGTGGGTGCAGGGTGAGCAGTTCTTC.